The T cell receptor beta chain under discussion was sequenced for a study of blood T cell repertoires in COVID-19. Study overall: There were acute and convalescent COVID-19 samples, and they came from the United States, Italy and Spain.

In assigning cohorts, the study relied on participant-reported clinical history. Per the authors' pipeline: Nucleated cell number was recorded as an estimate derived from reference gene primer amplification. The data were produced by immunoSEQ multiplex PCR, yet TCRdb's version contains in-frame clones alone and is incomplete. D and trimming were read from the DNA, whereas the V and J calls and clone size are those reported in that table. The sample has 130,000 to 150,000 clones; around 89% are singletons. V lost 3 bases to trimming and J lost 3 bases, with 11 bases between them. There are 14 residues in the CDR3. Germline V lookup: CDR1 LNHDA, CDR2 SQIVND (reference sequence).

The clonotype comes from a woman aged 25 to 39 with acute COVID-19. Sequencing used PBMCs or T cells enriched from blood (not recorded which). This chain links TRBV19 with TRBJ1-1; unclear D gene. The CDR3 nucleotides read TGTGCCAGTAGTATTCGCGGGGTTTACACTGAAGCTTTCTTT. This codes for CASSIRGVYTEAFF. Full variable domain (outside the CDR3, taken from reference TRBV19 and TRBJ1-1): DGGITQSPKYLFRKEGQNVTLSCEQNLNHDAMYWYRQDPGQGLRLIYYSQIVNDFQKGDIAEGYSVSREKKESFPLTVTSAQKNPTAFYLCASSIRGVYTEAFFGQGTRLTVV.